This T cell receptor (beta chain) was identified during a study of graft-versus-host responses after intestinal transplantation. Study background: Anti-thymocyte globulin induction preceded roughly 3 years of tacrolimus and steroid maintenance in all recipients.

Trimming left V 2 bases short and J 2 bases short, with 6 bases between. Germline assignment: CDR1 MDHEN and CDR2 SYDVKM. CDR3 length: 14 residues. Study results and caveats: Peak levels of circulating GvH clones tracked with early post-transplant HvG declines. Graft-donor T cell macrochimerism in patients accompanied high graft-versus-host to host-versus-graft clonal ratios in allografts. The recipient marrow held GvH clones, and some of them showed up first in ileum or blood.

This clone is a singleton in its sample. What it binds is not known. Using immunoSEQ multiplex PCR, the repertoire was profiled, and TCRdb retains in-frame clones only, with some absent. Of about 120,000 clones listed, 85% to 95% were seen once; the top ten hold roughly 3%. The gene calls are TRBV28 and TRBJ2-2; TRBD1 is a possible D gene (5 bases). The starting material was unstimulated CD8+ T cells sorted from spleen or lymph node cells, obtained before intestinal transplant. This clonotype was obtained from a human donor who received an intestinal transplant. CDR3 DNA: TGTGCCAGCAGTTTACAGGGTAACACCGGGGAGCTGTTTTTT. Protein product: CASSLQGNTGELFF.